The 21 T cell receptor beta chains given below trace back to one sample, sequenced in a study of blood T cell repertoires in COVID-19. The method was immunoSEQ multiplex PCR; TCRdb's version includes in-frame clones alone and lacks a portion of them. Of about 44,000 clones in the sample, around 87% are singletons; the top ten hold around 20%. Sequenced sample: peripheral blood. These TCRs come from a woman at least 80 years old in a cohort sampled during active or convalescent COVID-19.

In DNA, the CDR3 is TGCGCCAGCAGTGGGGACAGGGGATATGGCTACACCTTC. This translates into CASSGDRGYGYTF. V is TRBV10-2 and J is TRBJ1-2, with 10 nucleotides matching TRBD1. The CDR3 spans 13 residues. From germline, CDR1 is WSHSY and CDR2 SAAADI. Germline trimming cut 4 bases from V and 5 bases from J; bases unmatched to any gene: 1.

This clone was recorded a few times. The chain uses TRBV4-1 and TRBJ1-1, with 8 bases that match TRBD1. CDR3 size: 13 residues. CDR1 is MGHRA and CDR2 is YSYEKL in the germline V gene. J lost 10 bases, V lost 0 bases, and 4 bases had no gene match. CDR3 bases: TGCGCCAGCAGCCAAGATCGTACAGGGGGAGCTTTCTTT. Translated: CASSQDRTGGAFF.

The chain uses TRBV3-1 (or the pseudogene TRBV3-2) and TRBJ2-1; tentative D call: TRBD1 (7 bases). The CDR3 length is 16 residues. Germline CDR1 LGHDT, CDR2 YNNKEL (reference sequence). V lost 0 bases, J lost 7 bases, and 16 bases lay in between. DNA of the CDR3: TGTGCCAGCAGCCAAGATCCGGAGGGGGCTTGGAATGAGCAGTTCTTC. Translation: CASSQDPEGAWNEQFF.

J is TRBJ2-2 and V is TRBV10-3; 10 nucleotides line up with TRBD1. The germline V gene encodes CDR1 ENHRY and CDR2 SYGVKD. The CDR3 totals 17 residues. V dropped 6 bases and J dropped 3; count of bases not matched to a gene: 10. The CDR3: CAIRSGTGAGDTGELFF. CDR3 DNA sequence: TGTGCCATCAGATCCGGGACAGGGGCTGGGGACACCGGGGAGCTGTTTTTT.

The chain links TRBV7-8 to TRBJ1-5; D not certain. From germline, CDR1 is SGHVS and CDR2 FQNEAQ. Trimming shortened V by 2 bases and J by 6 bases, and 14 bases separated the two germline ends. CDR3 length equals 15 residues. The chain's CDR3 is CASSLNSGFGQPQHF. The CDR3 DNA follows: TGTGCCAGCAGCTTAAATTCCGGGTTCGGTCAGCCCCAGCATTTT.

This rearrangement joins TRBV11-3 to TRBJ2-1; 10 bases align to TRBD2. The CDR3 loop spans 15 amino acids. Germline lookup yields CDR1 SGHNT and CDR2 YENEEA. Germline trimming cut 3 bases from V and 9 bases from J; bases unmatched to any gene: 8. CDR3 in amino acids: CASSFQLAGLGEQFF. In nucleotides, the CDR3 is TGTGCCAGCAGCTTTCAACTAGCGGGATTGGGTGAGCAGTTCTTC.

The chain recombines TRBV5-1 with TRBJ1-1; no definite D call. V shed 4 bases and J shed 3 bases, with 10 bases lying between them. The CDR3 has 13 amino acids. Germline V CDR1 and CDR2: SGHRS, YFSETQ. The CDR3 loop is CASSIEGDTEAFF. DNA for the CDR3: TGCGCCAGCAGCATAGAAGGAGACACTGAAGCTTTCTTT.

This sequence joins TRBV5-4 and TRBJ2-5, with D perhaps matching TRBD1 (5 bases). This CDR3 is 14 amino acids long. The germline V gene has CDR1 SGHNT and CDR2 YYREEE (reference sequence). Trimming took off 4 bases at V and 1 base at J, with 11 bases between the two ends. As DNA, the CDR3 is TGTGCCAGCAGCGTCCAGGGCCCCCAAGAGACCCAGTACTTC. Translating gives CASSVQGPQETQYF.

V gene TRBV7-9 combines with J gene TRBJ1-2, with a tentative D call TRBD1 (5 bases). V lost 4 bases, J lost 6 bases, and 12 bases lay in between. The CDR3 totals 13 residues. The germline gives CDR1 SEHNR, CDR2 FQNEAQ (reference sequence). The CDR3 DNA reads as TGTGCCAGCAGCTCCACAGGCACGGATGGCTACACCTTC. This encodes CASSSTGTDGYTF.

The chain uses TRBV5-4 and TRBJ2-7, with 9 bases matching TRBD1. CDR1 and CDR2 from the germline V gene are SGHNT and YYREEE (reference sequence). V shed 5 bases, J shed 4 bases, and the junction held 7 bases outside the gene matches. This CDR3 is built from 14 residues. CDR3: CASRYRGRTYEQYF. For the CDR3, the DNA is TGTGCCAGCAGGTACAGGGGGCGTACGTACGAGCAGTACTTC.

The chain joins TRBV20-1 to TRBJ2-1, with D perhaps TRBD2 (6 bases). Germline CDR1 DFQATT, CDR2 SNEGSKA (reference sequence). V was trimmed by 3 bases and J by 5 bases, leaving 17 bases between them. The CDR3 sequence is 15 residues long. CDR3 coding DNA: TGCAGTGCTAGTCGTTCAAGCGGCGGGGACAATGAGCAGTTCTTC. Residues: CSASRSSGGDNEQFF.

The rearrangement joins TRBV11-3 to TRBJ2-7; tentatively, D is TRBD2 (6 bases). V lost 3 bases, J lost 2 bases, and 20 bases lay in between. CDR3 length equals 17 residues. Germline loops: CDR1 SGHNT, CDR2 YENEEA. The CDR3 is CASSFSGFLLRPYEQYF. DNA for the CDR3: TGTGCCAGCAGCTTTAGCGGTTTTTTGCTAAGACCCTACGAGCAGTACTTC.

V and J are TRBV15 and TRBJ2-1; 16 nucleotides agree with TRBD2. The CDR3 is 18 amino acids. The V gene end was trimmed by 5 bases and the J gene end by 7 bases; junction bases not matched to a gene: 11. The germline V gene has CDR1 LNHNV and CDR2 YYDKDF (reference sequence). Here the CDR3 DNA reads TGTGCCACCAGCGAGGGAGGGACTAGCGGGGGGGCCAGGAATGAGCAGTTCTTC. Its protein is CATSEGGTSGGARNEQFF. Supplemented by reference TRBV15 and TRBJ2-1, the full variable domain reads DAMVIQNPRYQVTQFGKPVTLSCSQTLNHNVMYWYQQKSSQAPKLLFHYYDKDFNNEADTPDNFQSRRPNTSFCFLDIRSPGLGDTAMYLCATSEGGTSGGARNEQFFGPGTRLTVL.

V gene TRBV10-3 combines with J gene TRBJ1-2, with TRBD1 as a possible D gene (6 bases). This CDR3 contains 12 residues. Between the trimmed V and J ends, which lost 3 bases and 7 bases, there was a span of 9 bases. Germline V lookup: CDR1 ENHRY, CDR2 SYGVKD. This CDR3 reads CAISEQGGGYTF. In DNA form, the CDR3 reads TGTGCCATCAGTGAACAGGGTGGTGGCTACACCTTC.

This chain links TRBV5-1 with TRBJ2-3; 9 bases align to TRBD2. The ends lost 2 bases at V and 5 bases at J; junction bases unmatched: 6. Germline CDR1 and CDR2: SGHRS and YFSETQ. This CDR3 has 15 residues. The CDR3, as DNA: TGCGCCAGCAGCTTTGAAGCGGGAGGAGTAGATACGCAGTATTTT. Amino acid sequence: CASSFEAGGVDTQYF.

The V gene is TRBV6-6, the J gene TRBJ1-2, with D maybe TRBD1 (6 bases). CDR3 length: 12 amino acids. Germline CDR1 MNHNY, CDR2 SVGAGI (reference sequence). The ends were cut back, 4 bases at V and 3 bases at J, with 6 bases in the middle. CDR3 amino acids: CASSSGDYGYTF. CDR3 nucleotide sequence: TGTGCCAGCAGTTCAGGGGACTATGGCTACACCTTC.

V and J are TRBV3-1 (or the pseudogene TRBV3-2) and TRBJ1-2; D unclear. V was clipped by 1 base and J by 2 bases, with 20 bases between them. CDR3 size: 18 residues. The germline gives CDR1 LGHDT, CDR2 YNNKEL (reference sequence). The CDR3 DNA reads TGTGCCAGCAGCCAAGTAGCGGGGAGACCGCTACCCAACTATGGCTACACCTTC. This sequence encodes CASSQVAGRPLPNYGYTF.

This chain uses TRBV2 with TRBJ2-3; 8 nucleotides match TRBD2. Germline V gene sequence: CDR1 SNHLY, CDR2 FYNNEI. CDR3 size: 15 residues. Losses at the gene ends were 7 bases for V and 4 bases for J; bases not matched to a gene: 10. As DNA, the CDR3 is TGTGCCAGCACCCCCGGGGGGGCAATGGCAGATACGCAGTATTTT. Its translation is CASTPGGAMADTQYF.

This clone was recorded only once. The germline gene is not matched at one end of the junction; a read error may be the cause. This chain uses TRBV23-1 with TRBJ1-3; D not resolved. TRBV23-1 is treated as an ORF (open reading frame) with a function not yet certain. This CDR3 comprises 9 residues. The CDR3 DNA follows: TGCGCCAGCAGTCCGCCGAGGGATTTT. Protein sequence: CASSPPRDF.

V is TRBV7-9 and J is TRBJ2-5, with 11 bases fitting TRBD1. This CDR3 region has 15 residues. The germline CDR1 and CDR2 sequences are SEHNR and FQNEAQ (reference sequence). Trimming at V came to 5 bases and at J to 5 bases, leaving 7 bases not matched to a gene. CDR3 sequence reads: CASSQDRGRWETQYF. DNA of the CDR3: TGTGCCAGCAGCCAGGACAGGGGGCGTTGGGAGACCCAGTACTTC. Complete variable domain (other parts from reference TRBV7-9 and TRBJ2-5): DTGVSQNPRHKITKRGQNVTFRCDPISEHNRLYWYRQTLGQGPEFLTYFQNEAQLEKSRLLSDRFSAERPKGSFSTLEIQRTEQGDSAMYLCASSQDRGRWETQYFGPGTRLLVL.

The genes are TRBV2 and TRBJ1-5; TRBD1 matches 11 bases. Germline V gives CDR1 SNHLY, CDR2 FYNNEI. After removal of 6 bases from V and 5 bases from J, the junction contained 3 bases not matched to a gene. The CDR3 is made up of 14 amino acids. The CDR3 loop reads CASRGDRGYQPQHF. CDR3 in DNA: TGTGCCAGCAGGGGGGACAGGGGGTATCAGCCCCAGCATTTT.